This T cell receptor beta chain was found in a study of vaccination and CD4 T cells after COVID-19. The CDR3 is made up of 13 amino acids. CDR1 and CDR2 (germline): DFQATT, SNEGSKA (reference sequence). V was pared by 2 bases and J by 6 bases, with 13 bases between. Sequenced with the Oncomine TCR Beta short-read assay was DNA taken from cultured CD4+ T cells. TCRdb re-derived calls from the PCR reads in MiXCR, one entry per CDR3 protein. The sample lists approximately 9,300 distinct CDR3 sequences, over 55% seen once, with approximately 23% in the top ten. Whole-study findings and limits: Spike mono-reactive status applied to 304 of 307 vaccine-specific clones in convalescent patients.

Of note for this clonotype: The antigen is unknown.

Treatment indicated: roughly 11-day PBMC culture with coronavirus spike peptide pools or control peptides (ViraFEST assay). This chain uses TRBV20-1 with TRBJ2-5; either TRBD1 or TRBD2 may supply D (6 bases each). This TCR was recovered from a human donor who had recovered from COVID-19. Sequenced input: CD4+ T cells from blood, cultured in vitro. In DNA, the CDR3 is TGCAGTGCTAGAAGTGTAGGGGGGCAGACCCAGTACTTC. Translating gives CSARSVGGQTQYF.